One and the same sample provided the 31 T cell receptor beta chains below, sequenced in a study of radiotherapy plus CTLA-4 blockade in lung cancer. Clones were sequenced by immunoSEQ multiplex PCR, and TCRdb holds only the in-frame ones, with some missing. This sample yields around 59,000 clones, of which over 65% are seen a single time; approximately 4.3% belongs to the top ten. The sequencing used peripheral blood, collected from a patient treated with radiotherapy plus ipilimumab. All receptors derive from a human donor with non-small cell lung cancer who had a partial response to radiotherapy plus ipilimumab.

The CDR3 bases are TGCGCCAGCAGCCCACCGACAGGGGGTATAGGCTATGGCTACACCTTC. Protein: CASSPPTGGIGYGYTF. The V gene is TRBV4-1, the J gene TRBJ1-2, with 9 bases lining up with TRBD1. CDR3 length: 16 residues. The germline V gene encodes CDR1 MGHRA and CDR2 YSYEKL. With V trimmed by 4 bases and J by 4 bases, 10 bases remained unmatched.

The chain joins TRBV5-8 to TRBJ2-3; a weak D match, TRBD2 (6 bases). Trimming pared 2 bases from V and 5 bases from J, leaving 9 bases between. This CDR3 is 13 amino acids long. Germline loops: CDR1 SGHTS, CDR2 YDEGEE. CDR3 sequence reads: CASSLGGKDTQYF. The CDR3 DNA reads TGTGCCAGCAGCTTAGGAGGGAAAGATACGCAGTATTTT.

The rearrangement joins TRBV9 to TRBJ2-7; the D gene is possibly TRBD2 (5 bases). This CDR3 spans 13 amino acids. The V gene's germline CDR1 is SGDLS and CDR2 YYNGEE. V was shortened by 2 bases and J by 8 bases, with 14 bases between the two germline ends. The CDR3 loop is CASSVDGLLKQYF. CDR3 bases: TGTGCCAGCAGCGTGGACGGACTGTTAAAGCAGTACTTC.

The chain is built from TRBV10-3 and TRBJ1-2; D possibly corresponds to TRBD1 (6 bases). In germline, CDR1 is ENHRY, CDR2 SYGVKD. This CDR3 region has 11 residues. Deletions cut 6 bases from V and 5 bases from J, with 7 bases between. The CDR3 region is CAIRGGYGYTF. CDR3 bases: TGTGCCATCAGAGGGGGATATGGCTACACCTTC.

The gene calls are TRBV19 and TRBJ1-5; the D is unclear. The CDR3 runs to 17 residues. The V end was cut by 5 bases, the J end by 0 bases, with 17 bases between. Germline V gene lookup returns CDR1 LNHDA and CDR2 SQIVND (reference sequence). CDR3 DNA: TGTGCCAGTAGTCACCGACGAGACGGAGTTAGCAATCAGCCCCAGCATTTT. As protein: CASSHRRDGVSNQPQHF.

The rearrangement uses TRBV5-1 and TRBJ2-6; D is uncertain. From germline, CDR1 is SGHRS and CDR2 YFSETQ. Trimming pared 4 bases from V and 0 bases from J, leaving 11 bases between. The CDR3 extends over 16 amino acids. CDR3 sequence reads: CASSEIDFSGANVLTF. The CDR3 DNA follows: TGCGCCAGCAGCGAGATAGATTTCTCTGGGGCCAACGTCCTGACTTTC.

This chain joins TRBV27 and TRBJ1-2, with TRBD1 matching over 8 bases. V gave up 4 bases and J gave up 8 bases; unmatched junction bases: 12. This CDR3 has 15 residues. Germline V lookup: CDR1 MNHEY, CDR2 SMNVEV (reference sequence). This CDR3 is CASSSKTTGGDGYTF. The CDR3 coding sequence is TGTGCCAGCAGTTCCAAGACAACAGGGGGGGACGGCTACACCTTC.

This clone was seen more than once but under ten times. The chain has TRBV10-3 and TRBJ2-1, with 12 bases fitting TRBD2. The CDR3 contains 19 residues. V dropped 4 bases and J dropped 0; count of bases not matched to a gene: 10. Germline-derived CDR1 and CDR2 are ENHRY and SYGVKD. Written as DNA, the CDR3 is TGTGCCATCAGTGGGATAGCTAGCGGGGGGGAGAGCTCCTACAATGAGCAGTTCTTC. Protein sequence: CAISGIASGGESSYNEQFF.

The chain recombines TRBV9 with TRBJ1-6, with 10 bases lining up with TRBD1. Trimming cost V 0 bases and J 5 bases; bases outside gene matches: 5. From germline, CDR1 is SGDLS and CDR2 YYNGEE. The CDR3 is 17 amino acids. CDR3 region: CASSVALGTGDNSPLHF. CDR3 coding DNA: TGTGCCAGCAGCGTAGCCCTCGGGACAGGGGATAATTCACCCCTCCACTTT.

The genes are TRBV27 and TRBJ2-3, with a tentative D call TRBD2 (7 bases). The CDR3 is made up of 18 amino acids. The germline CDR1 and CDR2 sequences are MNHEY and SMNVEV (reference sequence). V shed 3 bases and J shed 0 bases, with 19 bases lying between them. Written as DNA, the CDR3 is TGTGCCAGCAGTTTCCCCGGGCCGGGGGGCCTTAGCACAGATACGCAGTATTTT. Its protein is CASSFPGPGGLSTDTQYF.

This chain uses TRBV7-8 with TRBJ2-6; D remains ambiguous. The CDR3 sequence is 14 residues long. In germline, CDR1 is SGHVS, CDR2 FQNEAQ. Between the trimmed V and J ends, which lost 5 bases and 11 bases, there was a span of 16 bases. The CDR3 region is CASSRNSLGDVLTF. The CDR3 region has the DNA TGTGCCAGCAGCAGGAACAGTTTGGGCGACGTCCTGACTTTC. Complete variable domain (other parts from reference TRBV7-8 and TRBJ2-6): GAGVSQSPRYKVAKRGQDVALRCDPISGHVSLFWYQQALGQGPEFLTYFQNEAQLDKSGLPSDRFFAERPEGSVSTLKIQRTQQEDSAVYLCASSRNSLGDVLTFGAGSRLTVL.

V gene TRBV28 combines with J gene TRBJ2-2; 9 positions match TRBD2. The junction had 15 bases not matched to a gene; V was cut back by 4 bases and J by 6 bases. Per the germline V gene, CDR1 is MDHEN and CDR2 is SYDVKM. This CDR3 contains 18 residues. CDR3 loop: CASSSSLGGGASAGELFF. The CDR3 DNA reads TGTGCCAGCAGTTCCTCCTTAGGCGGGGGGGCCTCTGCCGGGGAGCTGTTTTTT.

This clone showed up just once. V gene TRBV5-5 combines with J gene TRBJ1-1; a weak D match, TRBD1 (5 bases). Germline loops: CDR1 SGHKS, CDR2 YYEKEE (reference sequence). V was pared by 4 bases and J by 2 bases, with 12 bases between. The CDR3 runs to 14 residues. The CDR3, as DNA: TGTGCCAGCAGCCTGCTAGGGGTAAACACTGAAGCTTTCTTT. It codes for CASSLLGVNTEAFF. Variable domain in full (rest from reference TRBV5-5 and TRBJ1-1): DAGVTQSPTHLIKTRGQQVTLRCSPISGHKSVSWYQQVLGQGPQFIFQYYEKEERGRGNFPDRFSARQFPNYSSELNVNALLLGDSALYLCASSLLGVNTEAFFGQGTRLTVV.

CDR3 loop: CASSLQGEQYF. CDR3 in DNA: TGTGCCAGCAGCTTACAGGGTGAGCAGTACTTC. The gene calls are TRBV14 and TRBJ2-7; a weak D match, TRBD1 (6 bases). V lost 5 bases, J lost 7 bases, and 9 bases lay in between. The CDR3 is made up of 11 amino acids. Per the germline V gene, CDR1 is SGHDN and CDR2 is FVKESK.

This chain joins TRBV2 and TRBJ2-7, with a tentative D call TRBD2 (5 bases). The V end was cut by 6 bases, the J end by 3 bases, with 9 bases between. The CDR3 loop spans 12 amino acids. From germline, CDR1 is SNHLY and CDR2 FYNNEI. The CDR3 protein is CASSLGDYEQYF. The CDR3 region has the DNA TGTGCCAGCAGCCTCGGGGACTACGAGCAGTACTTC.

This clone was seen more than once but under ten times. The CDR3 coding sequence is TGTGCCAGCAGCTCCGGGACTAGCGGGCTTGAGCAGTACTTC. Translated, it gives CASSSGTSGLEQYF. V gene TRBV11-2 combines with J gene TRBJ2-7; 12 bases are a match to TRBD2. This CDR3 is 14 amino acids long. Trimming took 4 bases from V and 7 from J; bases not matched to a gene: 5. Germline CDR1 is SGHAT and CDR2 is FQNNGV.

The chain carries TRBV7-9 and TRBJ1-1; tentative D call: TRBD1 (6 bases). The CDR3 contains 15 residues. Germline CDR1 is SEHNR and CDR2 is FQNEAQ (reference sequence). V was shortened by 5 bases and J by 5 bases, with 18 bases between the two germline ends. CDR3 coding DNA: TGTGCCAGCAGCGAGCCGACAGGTAGGAATACTGAAGCTTTCTTT. This encodes CASSEPTGRNTEAFF.

The rearrangement links TRBV29-1 to TRBJ2-7; 10 bases fit TRBD2. The CDR3 runs 16 residues. The ends lost 5 bases at V and 6 bases at J; junction bases unmatched: 16. Germline assignment: CDR1 SQVTM and CDR2 ANQGSEA. DNA for the CDR3: TGCAGCGTTCCAAAAGGTAGCGGGGGGACCTACGGCGAGCAGTACTTC. Translating gives CSVPKGSGGTYGEQYF.

The rearrangement joins TRBV18 to TRBJ1-1; the D gene is possibly TRBD1 (5 bases). Trimming pared 3 bases from V and 6 bases from J, leaving 20 bases between. Germline V gene sequence: CDR1 KGHSH, CDR2 LQKENI. The CDR3 is made up of 16 amino acids. CDR3 coding DNA: TGTGCCAGCTCACCTTTGTTCAGGGAGGTCAGGGCTGAAGCTTTCTTT. Its translation: CASSPLFREVRAEAFF.

This clone came up many times. The chain joins TRBV2 to TRBJ1-6, with 10 nucleotides matching TRBD1. The CDR3 spans 13 residues. V was pared by 7 bases and J by 10 bases, with 4 bases of the junction left unmatched. Germline CDR1 SNHLY, CDR2 FYNNEI. CDR3 DNA: TGTGCCAGCACCGGGACAGGGGAATCACCCCTCCACTTT. It yields the protein CASTGTGESPLHF. The complete variable domain, with remaining parts taken from reference TRBV2 and TRBJ1-6, reads EPEVTQTPSHQVTQMGQEVILRCVPISNHLYFYWYRQILGQKVEFLVSFYNNEISEKSEIFDDQFSVERPDGSNFTLKIRSTKLEDSAMYFCASTGTGESPLHFGNGTRLTVT.

The CDR3 here is CASSWPQGYEQYF. The CDR3 region has the DNA TGCGCCAGCAGCTGGCCCCAGGGCTACGAGCAGTACTTC. J is TRBJ2-7 and V is TRBV5-1; possibly TRBD1 for D (5 bases). CDR1 is SGHRS, CDR2 YFSETQ, per germline. This CDR3 is 13 amino acids long. V lost 3 bases, J lost 3 bases, and 10 bases lay in between. Supplemented by reference TRBV5-1 and TRBJ2-7, the full variable domain reads KAGVTQTPRYLIKTRGQQVTLSCSPISGHRSVSWYQQTPGQGLQFLFEYFSETQRNKGNFPGRFSGRQFSNSRSEMNVSTLELGDSALYLCASSWPQGYEQYFGPGTRLTVT.

Concerning this clone: The sample has other DNA sequences that encode this CDR3 too. The chain is built from TRBV29-1 and TRBJ2-7; 7 bases map to TRBD1. The CDR3 spans 12 residues. V trimming: 6 bases; J trimming: 0 bases; junction bases outside the gene matches: 2. Germline V gene lookup returns CDR1 SQVTM and CDR2 ANQGSEA. CDR3 sequence reads: CSVRQGSYEQYF. The DNA for the CDR3 is TGCAGCGTAAGACAGGGCTCCTACGAGCAGTACTTC.

This chain links TRBV19 with TRBJ2-2; D is possibly TRBD2 (7 bases). CDR3 length equals 14 residues. Germline lookup yields CDR1 LNHDA and CDR2 SQIVND (reference sequence). V was clipped by 9 bases and J by 8 bases, with 19 bases between them. CDR3 sequence: CASSSVGGLGELFF. The DNA of the CDR3 is TGTGCCAGCAGCTCGGTCGGGGGGCTAGGGGAGCTGTTTTTT.

The chain joins TRBV29-1 to TRBJ1-1, with a weak D call TRBD1 (6 bases). Germline CDR1 is SQVTM and CDR2 is ANQGSEA. The CDR3 loop spans 12 amino acids. Trimming left V 4 bases short and J 5 bases short, with 11 bases between. The CDR3 protein is CSVGAGVTEAFF. In nucleotides, the CDR3 is TGCAGCGTTGGTGCAGGGGTAACTGAAGCTTTCTTT.

This chain joins TRBV7-8 and TRBJ2-1; unclear D gene. This CDR3 comprises 13 residues. V was shortened by 3 bases and J by 8 bases, with 11 bases between the two germline ends. In germline, CDR1 is SGHVS, CDR2 FQNEAQ. CDR3 residues: CASSLRLRDEQFF. In DNA form, the CDR3 reads TGTGCCAGCAGCTTGAGGTTACGCGATGAGCAGTTCTTC.

The J gene is TRBJ1-2, the V gene TRBV2, with D perhaps TRBD1 (6 bases). CDR3 length: 13 residues. V lost 5 bases to trimming and J lost 2 bases, with 9 bases between them. Germline V lookup: CDR1 SNHLY, CDR2 FYNNEI. As DNA, the CDR3 is TGTGCCAGCAGTCCACAGGGCAACTATGGCTACACCTTC. This gives the protein CASSPQGNYGYTF.

V usage is TRBV2 and J usage is TRBJ2-1; tentative D call: TRBD1 (5 bases). This CDR3 has 14 amino acids. V lost 1 base, J lost 6 bases, and 10 bases lay in between. The germline CDR1 and CDR2 sequences are SNHLY and FYNNEI. This chain's CDR3 is CASSEGRGSNEQFF. In DNA form, the CDR3 reads TGTGCCAGCAGTGAAGGTAGGGGTTCCAATGAGCAGTTCTTC. The whole variable domain, remainder taken from reference TRBV2 and TRBJ2-1, is EPEVTQTPSHQVTQMGQEVILRCVPISNHLYFYWYRQILGQKVEFLVSFYNNEISEKSEIFDDQFSVERPDGSNFTLKIRSTKLEDSAMYFCASSEGRGSNEQFFGPGTRLTVL.

The chain combines TRBV15 with TRBJ1-6; a weak D match, TRBD1 (6 bases). CDR1 and CDR2 from the germline V gene are LNHNV and YYDKDF (reference sequence). This CDR3 is 14 amino acids long. V was clipped by 1 base and J by 10 bases, with 11 bases between them. The CDR3 is CATSRGRGRSPLHF. For the CDR3, the DNA is TGTGCCACCAGCAGAGGCAGGGGCAGGTCACCCCTCCACTTT.

The chain couples TRBV29-1 to TRBJ2-7; D gene ambiguous. The CDR3 has 12 residues. CDR1 and CDR2 from the germline V gene are SQVTM and ANQGSEA. Trimming removed 4 bases from V and 3 bases from J, with 10 bases in between. The CDR3 nucleotides are TGCAGCGTTGGGCACCTCTTCTACGAGCAGTACTTC. Protein product: CSVGHLFYEQYF.

This clone was picked up a small number of times. The gene calls are TRBV7-2 and TRBJ2-1; D is perhaps TRBD2 (5 bases). Trimming shortened V by 1 base and J by 0 bases, and 10 bases separated the two germline ends. The CDR3 is 16 amino acids. Germline V gene lookup returns CDR1 SGHTA and CDR2 FQGNSA. This CDR3 is CASSLGWESSYNEQFF. CDR3 coding DNA: TGTGCCAGCAGCTTAGGTTGGGAGAGCTCCTACAATGAGCAGTTCTTC.

The rearrangement uses TRBV7-9 and TRBJ2-3; TRBD2 is a possible D gene (6 bases). Germline CDR1 SEHNR, CDR2 FQNEAQ (reference sequence). CDR3 length: 16 amino acids. Trimming took off 3 bases at V and 0 bases at J, with 13 bases between the two ends. CDR3 bases: TGTGCCAGCAGCTTCGACGGGGGAGCTAGCACAGATACGCAGTATTTT. Translation gives CASSFDGGASTDTQYF.